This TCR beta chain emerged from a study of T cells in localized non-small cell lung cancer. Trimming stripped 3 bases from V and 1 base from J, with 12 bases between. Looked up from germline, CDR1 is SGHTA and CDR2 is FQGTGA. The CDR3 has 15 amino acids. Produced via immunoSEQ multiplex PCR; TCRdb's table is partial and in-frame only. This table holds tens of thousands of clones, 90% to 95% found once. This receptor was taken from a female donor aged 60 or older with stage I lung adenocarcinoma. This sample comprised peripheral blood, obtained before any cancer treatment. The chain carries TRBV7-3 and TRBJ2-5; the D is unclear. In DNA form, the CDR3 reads TGTGCCAGCAGCTTGGTGTACCCCCCCCAAGAGACCCAGTACTTC. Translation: CASSLVYPPQETQYF.